This entry features one T cell receptor beta chain sequence. The data derive from a study of patients and donors after allogeneic stem cell transplantation. This CDR3 spans 14 amino acids. Trimming took 4 bases from V and 1 from J, leaving 10 bases between them. Looked up from germline, CDR1 is SGHRS and CDR2 is YFSETQ. MiXCR was run by TCRdb on the RT-PCR reads, yielding one entry per CDR3 protein. The sample contains tens of thousands of distinct CDR3 sequences, 13% of which appear only once. This TCR derives from a human donor who was either an allogeneic HSCT recipient or a stem cell or donor lymphocyte infusion donor (not recorded which). It is not recorded whose cells these are; they may come from a transplant donor. The sample taken for sequencing was blood, either unsorted or a sorted T cell fraction (not recorded which). This chain joins TRBV5-1 and TRBJ2-3; the D is unclear. This CDR3 reads CASSPWPGTDTQYF. CDR3 nucleotides: TGCGCCAGCAGCCCCTGGCCGGGCACAGATACGCAGTATTTT.